This TCR beta chain was observed in a study of STAT5B mutations in CD4+ large granular lymphocyte leukemia. Regarding the study as a whole: Without putative leukemic clones, patient CD4-sorted repertoires remained more clonal than healthy CD4+ repertoires.

CDR3 length equals 15 residues. Germline assignment: CDR1 SGHNT and CDR2 YYREEE (reference sequence). Trimming removed 0 bases at V and 0 bases at J, with 9 bases between. With regard to this clone: The antigen is unknown.

The repertoire was sequenced with immunoSEQ multiplex PCR; TCRdb's copy has only in-frame clones and lacks some. The top ten clones hold around 2% of a sample with about 35,000 clones, 68% of them seen once. Sequenced sample: CD4+ T cells from blood buffy coats. The receptor was isolated from a human donor in good health. This chain joins TRBV5-4 and TRBJ1-2, with D unclear. CDR3: CASSLAGPPNYGYTF. In DNA form, the CDR3 reads TGTGCCAGCAGCTTGGCTGGGCCTCCTAACTATGGCTACACCTTC.